A selection of T cell receptor beta chains follows, all from one sample in a study of CD8 T cells in Susac syndrome. One entry per CDR3 protein, called by TCRdb with MiXCR from the immunoSEQ multiplex PCR reads. The data show a few hundred thousand distinct CDR3 sequences, around 90% seen once. Sequences were obtained from CD8+ T cells from PBMCs. These receptors originate from a human donor with multiple sclerosis. Each CDR3 is given with its conserved first and last residue. The order of the fields is clone size, V gene, D gene, J gene, CDR3 protein, CDR3 DNA. D genes are given only for firm matches. Expanded clones are given a class, and other clones once, few, many or no size at all.

size: .; V: TRBV5-1; D: .; J: TRBJ2-1; CDR3: CASRPLIGYEQFF; DNA: TGCGCCAGCAGGCCCCTTATTGGGTATGAGCAGTTCTTC
size: .; V: TRBV4-1; D: TRBD2; J: TRBJ2-7; CDR3: CASSVFSGGYYEQYF; DNA: TGCGCCAGCAGCGTCTTTAGCGGGGGTTACTACGAGCAGTACTTC
size: once; V: TRBV7-2; D: .; J: TRBJ2-5; CDR3: CASSLVVETQYF; DNA: TGTGCCAGCAGCTTAGTAGTCGAGACCCAGTACTTC
size: few; V: TRBV13; D: .; J: TRBJ1-5; CDR3: CASSQGGGPQHF; DNA: TGTGCCAGCAGCCAAGGCGGGGGCCCCCAGCATTTT
size: .; V: TRBV7-7; D: TRBD1; J: TRBJ2-3; CDR3: CASSPTGEGTDTQYF; DNA: TGTGCTAGCAGCCCGACAGGGGAGGGCACAGATACGCAGTATTTT
size: .; V: TRBV7-9; D: TRBD1; J: TRBJ1-1; CDR3: CASNLGGTGEADTEAFF; DNA: TGTGCCAGCAATCTGGGCGGGACAGGGGAAGCGGACACTGAAGCTTTCTTT
size: .; V: TRBV12-5; D: .; J: TRBJ2-3; CDR3: CASGSNSDAVADTQYF; DNA: TGTGCTAGTGGTTCCAATAGCGACGCGGTCGCGGATACGCAGTATTTT
size: .; V: TRBV7-2; D: TRBD2; J: TRBJ2-7; CDR3: CASSPGPPSGTYEQYF; DNA: TGTGCCAGCAGCCCAGGTCCTCCTAGCGGGACTTACGAGCAGTACTTC
size: once; V: TRBV7-9; D: .; J: TRBJ1-5; CDR3: CASSLSYQPQHF; DNA: TGTGCCAGCAGCTTAAGTTATCAGCCCCAGCATTTT
size: .; V: TRBV20-1; D: TRBD2; J: TRBJ2-1; CDR3: CSAPPLSGAPNEQFF; DNA: TGCAGTGCTCCGCCGCTTAGCGGGGCTCCCAATGAGCAGTTCTTC
size: .; V: TRBV9; D: TRBD2; J: TRBJ2-1; CDR3: CASSVGSGAYNEQFF; DNA: TGTGCCAGCAGCGTAGGGAGCGGGGCCTACAATGAGCAGTTCTTC
size: .; V: TRBV4-1; D: .; J: TRBJ2-2; CDR3: CASSQVLRESLMTGELFF; DNA: TGCGCCAGCAGCCAAGTCCTCAGGGAGTCCCTTATGACCGGGGAGCTGTTTTTT
size: .; V: TRBV6-5; D: TRBD1; J: TRBJ2-1; CDR3: CASSPRTGLDEQFF; DNA: TGTGCCAGCAGTCCCCGGACAGGGCTGGATGAGCAGTTCTTC
size: .; V: TRBV3-1; D: TRBD1; J: TRBJ1-2; CDR3: CASSRSSRWDRDNYGYTF; DNA: TGTGCCAGCAGCCGTAGCTCGCGTTGGGACAGGGACAACTATGGCTACACCTTC
size: .; V: TRBV6-9; D: TRBD2; J: TRBJ2-3; CDR3: CASSYSSGGYTDTQYF; DNA: TGTGCCAGCAGTTATAGTAGCGGGGGATACACAGATACGCAGTATTTT
size: .; V: TRBV13; D: .; J: TRBJ2-7; CDR3: CASSLGQGVNYEQYF; DNA: TGTGCCAGCAGCTTAGGACAGGGAGTTAACTACGAGCAGTACTTC
size: .; V: TRBV5-6; D: .; J: TRBJ2-7; CDR3: CASSWGVVAYEQYF; DNA: TGTGCCAGCAGCTGGGGGGTAGTCGCCTACGAGCAGTACTTC
size: .; V: TRBV19; D: TRBD1; J: TRBJ1-1; CDR3: CASSMWTGDTEAFF; DNA: TGTGCCAGTAGTATGTGGACAGGGGACACTGAAGCTTTCTTT
size: .; V: TRBV4-1; D: TRBD2; J: TRBJ2-1; CDR3: CASSQVFRGGYNEQFF; DNA: TGCGCCAGCAGCCAAGTGTTTCGGGGGGGATACAATGAGCAGTTCTTC
size: .; V: TRBV7-3; D: .; J: TRBJ2-1; CDR3: CASSLLGSSYNEQFF; DNA: TGTGCCAGCAGCTTACTCGGGAGCTCCTACAATGAGCAGTTCTTC
size: .; V: TRBV4-1; D: .; J: TRBJ2-5; CDR3: CASSQDPGQETQYF; DNA: TGCGCCAGCAGCCAAGATCCGGGCCAAGAGACCCAGTACTTC
size: .; V: TRBV7-9; D: .; J: TRBJ2-5; CDR3: CASSLEKETQYF; DNA: TGTGCCAGCAGCTTAGAAAAGGAGACCCAGTACTTC
size: .; V: TRBV19; D: .; J: TRBJ1-1; CDR3: CASGRDQNTEAFF; DNA: TGTGCCAGTGGGCGGGACCAGAACACTGAAGCTTTCTTT
size: .; V: TRBV20-1; D: TRBD2; J: TRBJ2-1; CDR3: CSAREREESSSYNEQFF; DNA: TGCAGTGCTAGAGAGCGGGAGGAATCGAGCTCCTACAATGAGCAGTTCTTC
size: .; V: TRBV12-3/TRBV12-4; D: .; J: TRBJ1-5; CDR3: CASSSLSLGQPQHF; DNA: TGTGCCAGCAGTTCGCTAAGCCTTGGTCAGCCCCAGCATTTT
size: .; V: TRBV5-4; D: .; J: TRBJ1-2; CDR3: CASSLALGWGAHGYTF; DNA: TGTGCCAGCAGCTTGGCCTTAGGATGGGGGGCGCATGGCTACACCTTC
size: .; V: TRBV27; D: .; J: TRBJ2-7; CDR3: CASSFDGSRFGQYF; DNA: TGTGCCAGCAGTTTTGACGGGTCCCGGTTCGGGCAGTACTTC
size: .; V: TRBV27; D: .; J: TRBJ1-4; CDR3: CASSPQRATNEKLFF; DNA: TGTGCCAGCAGTCCCCAGAGGGCAACTAATGAAAAACTGTTTTTT
size: .; V: TRBV12-5; D: TRBD1; J: TRBJ1-1; CDR3: CASVQRGTANTEAFF; DNA: TGTGCTAGTGTGCAAAGGGGGACAGCCAACACTGAAGCTTTCTTT
size: once; V: TRBV6-1; D: .; J: TRBJ1-2; CDR3: CASSPGQRWFDGYTF; DNA: TGTGCCAGCAGTCCAGGACAGCGATGGTTTGATGGCTACACCTTC
size: .; V: TRBV11-2; D: .; J: TRBJ2-3; CDR3: CASSFLTASTDTQYF; DNA: TGTGCCAGCAGCTTCTTAACGGCTAGCACAGATACGCAGTATTTT
size: .; V: TRBV5-4; D: TRBD2; J: TRBJ2-1; CDR3: CASFQRGDNEQFF; DNA: TGTGCCAGCTTCCAGCGGGGAGACAATGAGCAGTTCTTC
size: .; V: TRBV7-9; D: .; J: TRBJ1-2; CDR3: CASRYGSGDYGYTF; DNA: TGTGCCAGCAGATATGGATCCGGGGACTATGGCTACACCTTC